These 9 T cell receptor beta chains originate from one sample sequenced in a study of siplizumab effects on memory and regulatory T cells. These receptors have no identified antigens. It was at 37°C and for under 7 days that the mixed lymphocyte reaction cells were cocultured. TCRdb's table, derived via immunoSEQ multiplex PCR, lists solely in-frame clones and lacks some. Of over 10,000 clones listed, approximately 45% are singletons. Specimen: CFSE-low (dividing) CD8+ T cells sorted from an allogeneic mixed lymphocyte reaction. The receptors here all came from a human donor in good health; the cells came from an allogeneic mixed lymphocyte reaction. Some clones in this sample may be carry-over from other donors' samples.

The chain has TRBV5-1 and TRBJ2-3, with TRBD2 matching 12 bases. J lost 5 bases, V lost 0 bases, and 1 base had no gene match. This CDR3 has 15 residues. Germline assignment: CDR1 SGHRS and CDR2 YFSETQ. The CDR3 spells CASSLGGLAGDTQYF. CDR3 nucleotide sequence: TGCGCCAGCAGCTTGGGGGGACTAGCGGGAGATACGCAGTATTTT.

The CDR3 region is CASSDFPGPRETQYF. CDR3 coding DNA: TGTGCCAGCAGCGATTTCCCGGGCCCCAGGGAGACCCAGTACTTC. The chain couples TRBV7-2 to TRBJ2-5; D unclear. V lost 5 bases, J lost 5 bases, and 18 bases lay in between. Germline CDR1 reads SGHTA; CDR2 reads FQGNSA. The CDR3 loop spans 15 amino acids.

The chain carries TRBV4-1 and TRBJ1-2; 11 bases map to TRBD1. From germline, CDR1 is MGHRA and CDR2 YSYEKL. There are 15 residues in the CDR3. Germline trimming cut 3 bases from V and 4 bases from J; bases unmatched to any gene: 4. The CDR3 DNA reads TGCGCCAGCAGCCATCGGACAGGGGGCGCCTATGGCTACACCTTC. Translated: CASSHRTGGAYGYTF.

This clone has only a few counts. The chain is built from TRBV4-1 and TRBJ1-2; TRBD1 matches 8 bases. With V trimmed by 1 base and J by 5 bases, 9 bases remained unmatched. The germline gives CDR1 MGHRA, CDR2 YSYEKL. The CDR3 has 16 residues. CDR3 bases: TGCGCCAGCAGCCAAGTCTTGACAGGGGAGCGGTATGGCTACACCTTC. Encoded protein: CASSQVLTGERYGYTF.

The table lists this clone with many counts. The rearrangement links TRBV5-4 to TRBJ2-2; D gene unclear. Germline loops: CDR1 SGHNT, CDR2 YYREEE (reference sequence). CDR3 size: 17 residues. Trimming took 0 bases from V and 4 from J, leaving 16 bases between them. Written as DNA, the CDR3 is TGTGCCAGCAGCTTGGGTTTGGGCATCGCCGGCACCGGGGAGCTGTTTTTT. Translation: CASSLGLGIAGTGELFF.

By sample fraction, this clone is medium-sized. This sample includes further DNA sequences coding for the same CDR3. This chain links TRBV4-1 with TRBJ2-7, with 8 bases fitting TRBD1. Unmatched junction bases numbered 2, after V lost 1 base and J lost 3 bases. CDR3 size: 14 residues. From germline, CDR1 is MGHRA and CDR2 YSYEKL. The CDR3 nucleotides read TGCGCCAGCAGCCAAGGACAGGGGTACTACGAGCAGTACTTC. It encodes CASSQGQGYYEQYF.

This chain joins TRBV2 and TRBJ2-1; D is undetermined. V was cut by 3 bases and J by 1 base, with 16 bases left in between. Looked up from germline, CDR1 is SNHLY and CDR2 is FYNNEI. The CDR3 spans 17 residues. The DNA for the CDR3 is TGTGCCAGCAGTGATGGATACCGGCAGCGATCCTACAATGAGCAGTTCTTC. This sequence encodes CASSDGYRQRSYNEQFF. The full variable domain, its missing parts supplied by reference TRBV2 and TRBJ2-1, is EPEVTQTPSHQVTQMGQEVILRCVPISNHLYFYWYRQILGQKVEFLVSFYNNEISEKSEIFDDQFSVERPDGSNFTLKIRSTKLEDSAMYFCASSDGYRQRSYNEQFFGPGTRLTVL.

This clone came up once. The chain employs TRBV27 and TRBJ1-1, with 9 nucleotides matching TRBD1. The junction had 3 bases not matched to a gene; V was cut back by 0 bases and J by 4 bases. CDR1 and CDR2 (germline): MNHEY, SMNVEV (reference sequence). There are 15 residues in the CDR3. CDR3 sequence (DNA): TGTGCCAGCAGTTTATCGATGACAGGGGGCACTGAAGCTTTCTTT. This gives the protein CASSLSMTGGTEAFF.

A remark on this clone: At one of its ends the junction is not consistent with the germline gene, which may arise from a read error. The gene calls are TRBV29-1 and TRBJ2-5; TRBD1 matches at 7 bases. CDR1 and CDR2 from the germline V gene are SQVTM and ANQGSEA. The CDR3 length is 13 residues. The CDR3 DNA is TGCAGCGTTGAAAGGGACAGCCAAAAGACCCAGTACTTC. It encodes CSVERDSQKTQYF.